This T cell receptor (beta chain) was found in a study of Graves' ophthalmopathy and Graves' hyperthyroidism. The CDR3 has 15 residues. Germline CDR1 is SGHKS and CDR2 is YYEKEE (reference sequence). V dropped 4 bases and J dropped 6; count of bases not matched to a gene: 10. RNA served as the template for amplifying TCR beta CDR3 regions. HTBI primers served in a first-round RT-PCR, which a second-round multiplex PCR followed. TCRdb fed the multiplex PCR reads into MiXCR, producing one record per CDR3 protein. The profile shows around 1.1 million distinct CDR3 sequences, about two fifths of them singletons.

This chain uses TRBV5-5 with TRBJ1-1; 9 nucleotides line up with TRBD1. The TCR originated in an adult man with Graves' hyperthyroidism. The sample consisted of peripheral blood or thyroid tissue (not recorded which). The CDR3 protein is CASSPGTGLGAEAFF. CDR3 nucleotides: TGTGCCAGCAGCCCCGGGACAGGGTTGGGTGCTGAAGCTTTCTTT.